One sample yielded the 14 T cell receptor beta chains listed below, sequenced in a study of monozygotic twins with inflammatory bowel disease. TCRdb reprocessed the 5' RACE reads, keeping one entry per CDR3 protein, no DNA. In all, the sample yields around 380,000 distinct CDR3 sequences. Material for sequencing was blood. The receptors stem from a human donor with ulcerative colitis or Crohn's disease, or a healthy co-twin of an affected twin (not recorded which).

V usage is TRBV20-1 and J usage is TRBJ2-7; the D call from TCRdb, TRBD1, cannot be confirmed without DNA. Germline V gene sequence: CDR1 DFQATT, CDR2 SNEGSKA (reference sequence). The length of the CDR3 is 13 residues. CDR3 loop: CSARFTWGGEQYF.

The rearrangement links TRBV29-1 to TRBJ2-7; no DNA is available, so the TRBD2 call from TCRdb remains unchecked. CDR3 length: 14 residues. Germline CDR1 is SQVTM and CDR2 is ANQGSEA. CDR3 sequence: CSAEVEASSYEQYF.

The rearrangement links TRBV20-1 to TRBJ1-5. The germline V gene has CDR1 DFQATT and CDR2 SNEGSKA (reference sequence). The CDR3 has 12 amino acids. The chain's CDR3 is CSARDWREPQHF.

The chain has TRBV20-1 and TRBJ1-5; TCRdb lists TRBD1, though no DNA is available to test this call. The CDR3 sequence is 13 residues long. Germline V gene lookup returns CDR1 DFQATT and CDR2 SNEGSKA (reference sequence). CDR3 loop: CSAKGPSQQPQHF.

V gene TRBV13 combines with J gene TRBJ2-3; checking the TCRdb D call of TRBD2 is not possible without DNA. The CDR3 extends over 17 amino acids. The germline CDR1 and CDR2 sequences are PRHDT and FYEKMQ (reference sequence). CDR3 region: CASSLAPTSGRSDTQYF.

This chain joins TRBV7-2 and TRBJ2-1; TCRdb outputs TRBD2, but without DNA this stays unchecked. CDR1 and CDR2 from the germline V gene are SGHTA and FQGNSA. There are 14 residues in the CDR3. CDR3 loop: CASSSGLVYNEQFF.

The V gene is TRBV4-1, the J gene TRBJ2-3. The CDR3 extends over 14 amino acids. CDR1 MGHRA and CDR2 YSYEKL come from the germline V gene. The CDR3 sequence is CASSHTQSTDTQYF.

The chain is built from TRBV5-1 and TRBJ2-1. The germline gives CDR1 SGHRS, CDR2 YFSETQ. CDR3 length: 13 amino acids. The chain's CDR3 is CASSWSGNNEQFF. Full variable domain (missing parts from reference TRBV5-1 and TRBJ2-1): KAGVTQTPRYLIKTRGQQVTLSCSPISGHRSVSWYQQTPGQGLQFLFEYFSETQRNKGNFPGRFSGRQFSNSRSEMNVSTLELGDSALYLCASSWSGNNEQFFGPGTRLTVL.

The gene calls are TRBV5-1 and TRBJ2-1. Germline V gene lookup returns CDR1 SGHRS and CDR2 YFSETQ. This CDR3 is 15 amino acids long. This CDR3 reads CASSLDGLGYNEQFF.

The rearrangement joins TRBV6-5 to TRBJ1-3. Germline lookup yields CDR1 MNHEY and CDR2 SVGAGI. This CDR3 comprises 15 residues. CDR3 in amino acids: CASSYEGTAGNTIYF.

V usage is TRBV19 and J usage is TRBJ1-5. Germline V lookup: CDR1 LNHDA, CDR2 SQIVND (reference sequence). The CDR3 runs to 13 residues. CDR3 sequence reads: CASSPTEPEPQHF.

This chain joins TRBV12-3 or TRBV12-4 and TRBJ2-3; TCRdb calls TRBD1, which cannot be checked without DNA. CDR3 length equals 15 residues. The CDR3 sequence is CASSLAGGYTDTQYF.

The chain employs TRBV29-1 and TRBJ2-1; TCRdb's D gene call, TRBD2, goes unchecked for lack of DNA. The CDR3 covers 14 residues. CDR1 is SQVTM and CDR2 is ANQGSEA in the germline V gene. CDR3 amino acids: CSVPTSGRRDEQFF.

This chain joins TRBV5-6 and TRBJ2-7; the TCRdb D gene call, TRBD2, has no DNA to confirm it. This CDR3 region has 15 residues. Per germline, CDR1 SGHDT and CDR2 YYEEEE. This CDR3 is CASSLWSGGNYEQYF.